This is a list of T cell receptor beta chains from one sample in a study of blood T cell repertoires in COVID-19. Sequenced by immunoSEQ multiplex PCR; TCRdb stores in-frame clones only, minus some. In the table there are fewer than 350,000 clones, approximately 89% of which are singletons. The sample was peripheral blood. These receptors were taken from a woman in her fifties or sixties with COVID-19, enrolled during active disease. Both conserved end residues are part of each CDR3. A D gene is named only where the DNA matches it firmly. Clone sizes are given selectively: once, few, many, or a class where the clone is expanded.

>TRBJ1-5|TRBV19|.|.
CASSIKAGIRNQPQHF
TGTGCCAGTAGTATTAAGGCGGGGATACGCAATCAGCCCCAGCATTTT
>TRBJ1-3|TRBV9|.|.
CASSVEFFLRGNTIYF
TGTGCCAGCAGCGTGGAATTTTTCCTGCGGGGAAACACCATATATTTT
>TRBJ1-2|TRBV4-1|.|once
CASSQPRTAPHGGYTF
TGCGCCAGCAGCCAGCCCAGGACAGCCCCCCATGGGGGCTACACCTTC
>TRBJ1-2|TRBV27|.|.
CASRSLGAFYGYTF
TGTGCCAGCAGGTCCCTGGGGGCCTTCTATGGCTACACCTTC
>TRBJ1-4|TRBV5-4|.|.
CASSPDRRNEKLFF
TGTGCCAGCAGCCCGGACAGACGTAATGAAAAACTGTTTTTT
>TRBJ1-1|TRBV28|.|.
CASSVRLGTLNTEAFF
TGTGCCAGCAGTGTTCGTTTGGGGACACTGAACACTGAAGCTTTCTTT
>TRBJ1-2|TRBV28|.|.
CASSTPGVYGYTF
TGTGCCAGCAGTACGCCAGGGGTCTATGGCTACACCTTC
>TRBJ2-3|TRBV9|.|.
CASSVDQSTDTQYF
TGTGCCAGCAGCGTAGACCAGTCCACAGATACGCAGTATTTT
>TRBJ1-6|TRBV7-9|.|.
CASSPRGGANSPLHF
TGTGCCAGCAGCCCGAGGGGAGGGGCCAATTCACCCCTCCACTTT
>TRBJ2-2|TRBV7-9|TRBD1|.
CASSPGTGDAGELFF
TGTGCCAGCAGCCCCGGGACAGGGGACGCCGGGGAGCTGTTTTTT
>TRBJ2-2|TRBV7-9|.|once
CASSPTGKGYTGELFF
TGTGCCAGCAGCCCCACAGGAAAGGGGTACACCGGGGAGCTGTTTTTT
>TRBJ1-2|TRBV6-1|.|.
CASSDKGKGRGDYGYTF
TGTGCCAGCAGTGACAAAGGGAAGGGCAGGGGAGACTATGGCTACACCTTC
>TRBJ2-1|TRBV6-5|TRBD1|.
CASTQGAGSYNEQFF
TGTGCCAGCACTCAGGGGGCGGGGTCCTACAATGAGCAGTTCTTC
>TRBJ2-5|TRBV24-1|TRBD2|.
CATSDPTGTSGGSYQETQYF
TGTGCCACCAGTGACCCTACCGGGACTAGCGGGGGGTCCTACCAAGAGACCCAGTACTTC
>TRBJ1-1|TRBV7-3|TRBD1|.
CASTKRDRGGTEAFF
TGTGCCAGCACCAAACGGGACAGGGGTGGCACTGAAGCTTTCTTT
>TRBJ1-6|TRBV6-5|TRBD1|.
CASNIGQVASPLHF
TGTGCCAGCAACATAGGACAGGTTGCCTCACCCCTCCACTTT
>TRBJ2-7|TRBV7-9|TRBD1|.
CASSRADRLNSYEQYF
TGTGCCAGCAGCCGAGCGGACAGGTTAAACTCCTACGAGCAGTACTTC
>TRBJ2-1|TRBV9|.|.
CASSVEHNEQFF
TGTGCCAGCAGCGTAGAGCACAATGAGCAGTTCTTC
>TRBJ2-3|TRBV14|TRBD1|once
CASSQDKGQVSDTQYF
TGTGCCAGCAGCCAAGACAAAGGACAGGTTTCAGATACGCAGTATTTT
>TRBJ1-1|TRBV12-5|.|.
CASGLVPGESFF
TGTGCTAGTGGTTTGGTGCCAGGGGAATCTTTCTTT
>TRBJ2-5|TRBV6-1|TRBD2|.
CASSEGTSGAKRPQYF
TGTGCCAGCAGTGAAGGGACTAGCGGCGCCAAGAGACCCCAGTACTTC
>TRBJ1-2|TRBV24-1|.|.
CATSAGRNYGYTF
TGTGCCACCAGTGCAGGGAGGAACTATGGCTACACCTTC
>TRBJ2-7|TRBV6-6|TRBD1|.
CASSAGGGDREQYF
TGTGCCAGCAGCGCAGGGGGCGGGGATCGGGAGCAGTACTTC
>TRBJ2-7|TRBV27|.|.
CASSSWEDSYEQYF
TGTGCCAGCAGTTCATGGGAGGACTCCTACGAGCAGTACTTC
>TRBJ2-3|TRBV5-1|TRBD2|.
CASSLPATSGGTDTQYF
TGCGCCAGCAGCCTGCCAGCGACTAGCGGGGGCACAGATACGCAGTATTTT
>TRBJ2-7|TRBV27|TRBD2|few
CASSLIAGGAYEQYF
TGTGCCAGCAGTTTAATAGCGGGGGGGGCCTACGAGCAGTACTTC
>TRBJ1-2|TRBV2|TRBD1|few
CASSVRTGTNYGYTF
TGTGCCAGCAGTGTCCGGACAGGGACGAACTATGGCTACACCTTC
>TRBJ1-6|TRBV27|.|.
CASRLLGGHSPLHF
TGTGCCAGCAGACTACTGGGGGGACATTCACCCCTCCACTTT
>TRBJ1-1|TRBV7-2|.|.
CASSQQPMGGSDTEAFF
TGTGCCAGCAGCCAACAGCCTATGGGGGGGAGTGACACTGAAGCTTTCTTT
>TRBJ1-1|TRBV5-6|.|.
CASSLEGADTEAFF
TGTGCCAGCAGCTTAGAGGGAGCGGACACTGAAGCTTTCTTT
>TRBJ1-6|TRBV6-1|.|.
CASSEDGGAPQEYNSPLHF
TGTGCCAGCAGTGAAGATGGGGGCGCCCCGCAGGAGTATAATTCACCCCTCCACTTT
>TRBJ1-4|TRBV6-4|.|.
CASSERGRTNEKLFF
TGTGCCAGCAGTGAGCGGGGACGTACTAATGAAAAACTGTTTTTT
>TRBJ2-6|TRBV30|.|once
CAWSVKGAGANVLTF
TGTGCCTGGAGTGTAAAGGGGGCTGGGGCCAACGTCCTGACTTTC
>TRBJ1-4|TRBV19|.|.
CAVLREDEKLFF
TGTGCCGTGCTCCGAGAAGATGAAAAACTGTTTTTT
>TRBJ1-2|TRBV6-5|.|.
CASRGRDFGSYGYTF
TGTGCCAGCAGGGGCAGGGACTTCGGATCATATGGCTACACCTTC
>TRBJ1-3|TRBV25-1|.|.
CASSAPGARNTIYF
TGTGCCAGCAGTGCCCCAGGGGCGCGGAACACCATATATTTT
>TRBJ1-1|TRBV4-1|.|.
CASSQAAGSLNTEAFF
TGCGCCAGCAGCCAAGCTGCGGGATCCTTGAACACTGAAGCTTTCTTT
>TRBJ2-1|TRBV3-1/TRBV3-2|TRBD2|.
CASLQGRRGGYNEQFF
TGTGCCAGCTTACAGGGGAGGCGGGGGGGTTACAATGAGCAGTTCTTC
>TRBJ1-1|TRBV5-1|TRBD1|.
CASSLPPGQGNKAFF
TGCGCCAGCAGCCTTCCCCCGGGACAGGGAAATAAAGCTTTCTTT